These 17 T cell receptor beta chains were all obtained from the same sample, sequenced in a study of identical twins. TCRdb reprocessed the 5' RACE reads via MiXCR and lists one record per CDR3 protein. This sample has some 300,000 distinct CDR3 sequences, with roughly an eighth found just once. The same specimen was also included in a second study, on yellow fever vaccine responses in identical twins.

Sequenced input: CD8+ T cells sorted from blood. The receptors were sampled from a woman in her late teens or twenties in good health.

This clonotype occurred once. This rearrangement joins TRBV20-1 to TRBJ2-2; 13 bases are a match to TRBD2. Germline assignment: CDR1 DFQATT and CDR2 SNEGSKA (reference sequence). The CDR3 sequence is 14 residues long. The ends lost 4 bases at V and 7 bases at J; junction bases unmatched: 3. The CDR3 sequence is CSAILAGGFGELFF. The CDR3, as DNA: TGCAGTGCTATACTAGCGGGAGGGTTCGGGGAGCTGTTTTTT.

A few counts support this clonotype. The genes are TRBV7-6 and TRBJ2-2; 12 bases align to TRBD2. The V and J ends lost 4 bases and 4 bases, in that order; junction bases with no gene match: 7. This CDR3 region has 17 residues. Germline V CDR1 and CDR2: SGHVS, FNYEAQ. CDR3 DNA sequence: TGTGCCAGCAGCTACGGACTAGCGGGGACTATCACCGGGGAGCTGTTTTTT. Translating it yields CASSYGLAGTITGELFF. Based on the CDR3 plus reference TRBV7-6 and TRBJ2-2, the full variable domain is GAGVSQSPRYKVTKRGQDVALRCDPISGHVSLYWYRQALGQGPEFLTYFNYEAQQDKSGLPNDRFSAERPEGSISTLTIQRTEQRDSAMYRCASSYGLAGTITGELFFGEGSRLTVL.

The CDR3 protein is CASSSGQVGYEQYF. CDR3 coding DNA: TGTGCCAGCAGCTCCGGACAGGTGGGCTACGAGCAGTACTTC. The chain recombines TRBV12-3 or TRBV12-4 with TRBJ2-7, with 7 bases aligning to TRBD1. The CDR3 runs to 14 residues. Trimming removed 6 bases from V and 3 bases from J; junction bases left unmatched: 8.

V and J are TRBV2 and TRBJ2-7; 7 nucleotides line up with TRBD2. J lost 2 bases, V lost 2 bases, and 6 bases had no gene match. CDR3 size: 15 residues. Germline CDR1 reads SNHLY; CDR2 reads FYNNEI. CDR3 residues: CASSEWREKAYEQYF. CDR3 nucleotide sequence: TGTGCCAGCAGTGAATGGCGGGAGAAAGCCTACGAGCAGTACTTC. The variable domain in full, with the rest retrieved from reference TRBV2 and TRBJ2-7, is EPEVTQTPSHQVTQMGQEVILRCVPISNHLYFYWYRQILGQKVEFLVSFYNNEISEKSEIFDDQFSVERPDGSNFTLKIRSTKLEDSAMYFCASSEWREKAYEQYFGPGTRLTVT.

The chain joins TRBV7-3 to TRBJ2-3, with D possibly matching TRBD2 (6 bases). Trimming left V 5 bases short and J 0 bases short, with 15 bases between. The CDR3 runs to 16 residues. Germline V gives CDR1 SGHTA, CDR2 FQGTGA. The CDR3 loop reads CASSPLILASTDTQYF. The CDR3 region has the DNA TGTGCCAGCAGCCCCTTAATTCTAGCGAGCACAGATACGCAGTATTTT.

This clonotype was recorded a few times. CDR3 DNA: TGCAGTGCTAGAGATGGTGGGCTAGCGGGTGTAGAGACCCAGTACTTC. Translation: CSARDGGLAGVETQYF. The chain combines TRBV20-1 with TRBJ2-5, with TRBD2 matching over 8 bases. The V gene end was trimmed by 0 bases and the J gene end by 4 bases; junction bases not matched to a gene: 10. The CDR3 runs to 16 residues. Germline-derived CDR1 and CDR2 are DFQATT and SNEGSKA (reference sequence).

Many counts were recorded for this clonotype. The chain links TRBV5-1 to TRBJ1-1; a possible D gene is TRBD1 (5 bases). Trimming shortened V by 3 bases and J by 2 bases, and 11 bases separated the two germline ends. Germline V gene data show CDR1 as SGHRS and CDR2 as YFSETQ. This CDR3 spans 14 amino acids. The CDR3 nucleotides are TGCGCCAGCAGCTGGAGGGGAGTCAACACTGAAGCTTTCTTT. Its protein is CASSWRGVNTEAFF.

The CDR3 spells CASNTGTQETQYF. CDR3 nucleotides: TGTGCCAGCAACACGGGGACCCAAGAGACCCAGTACTTC. This chain links TRBV9 with TRBJ2-5, with D perhaps TRBD1 or TRBD2 (5 bases each). The CDR3 is 13 amino acids. V gave up 6 bases and J gave up 1 base, with 10 bases separating them. Germline CDR1 reads SGDLS; CDR2 reads YYNGEE.

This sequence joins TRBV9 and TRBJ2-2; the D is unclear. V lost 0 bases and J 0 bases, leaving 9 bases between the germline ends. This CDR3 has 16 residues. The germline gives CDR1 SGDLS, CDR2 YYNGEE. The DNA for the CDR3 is TGTGCCAGCAGCGTAGGAAGCGCGACGAACACCGGGGAGCTGTTTTTT. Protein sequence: CASSVGSATNTGELFF.

CDR3 in DNA: TGCAGTGCACTAGCGGGGGCCAGTATTACTAGCACAGATACGCAGTATTTT. Amino acid sequence: CSALAGASITSTDTQYF. The V and J genes are TRBV20-1 and TRBJ2-3, with 11 bases that match TRBD2. The CDR3 consists of 17 residues. V dropped 6 bases and J dropped 0; count of bases not matched to a gene: 11. CDR1 and CDR2 (germline): DFQATT, SNEGSKA (reference sequence).

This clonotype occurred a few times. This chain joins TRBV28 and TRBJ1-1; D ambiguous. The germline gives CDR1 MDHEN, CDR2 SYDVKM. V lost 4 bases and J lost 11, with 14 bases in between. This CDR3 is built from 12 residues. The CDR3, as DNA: TGTGCCAGCAGTTCCCCCGAGTCTTCGGCTTTCTTT. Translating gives CASSSPESSAFF.

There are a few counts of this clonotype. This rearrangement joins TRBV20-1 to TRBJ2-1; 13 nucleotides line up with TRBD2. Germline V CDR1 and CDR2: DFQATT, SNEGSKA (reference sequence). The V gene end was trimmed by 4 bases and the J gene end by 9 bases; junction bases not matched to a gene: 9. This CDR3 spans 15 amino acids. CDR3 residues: CSATPLAGGPIEQFF. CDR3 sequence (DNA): TGCAGTGCTACTCCACTAGCGGGAGGGCCGATTGAGCAGTTCTTC.

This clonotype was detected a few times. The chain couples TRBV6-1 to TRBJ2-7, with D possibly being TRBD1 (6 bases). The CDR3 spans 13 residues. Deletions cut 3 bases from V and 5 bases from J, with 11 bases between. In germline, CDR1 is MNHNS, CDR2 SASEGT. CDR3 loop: CASSETQGNEQYF. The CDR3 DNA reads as TGTGCCAGCAGTGAGACCCAGGGGAACGAGCAGTACTTC.

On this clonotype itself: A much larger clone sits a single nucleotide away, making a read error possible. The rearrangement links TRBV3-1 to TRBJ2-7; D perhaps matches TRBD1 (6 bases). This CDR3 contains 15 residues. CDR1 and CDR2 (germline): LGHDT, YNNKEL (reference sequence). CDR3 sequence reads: CASTQDGTQSYEQYF. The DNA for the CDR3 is TGTGCCAGCACCCAAGACGGGACACAATCCTACGAGCAGTACTTC.

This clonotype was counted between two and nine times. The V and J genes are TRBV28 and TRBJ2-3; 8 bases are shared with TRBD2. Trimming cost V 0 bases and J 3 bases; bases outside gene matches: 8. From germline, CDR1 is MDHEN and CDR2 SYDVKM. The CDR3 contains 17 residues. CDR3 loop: CASSLCCGREATDTQYF. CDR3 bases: TGTGCCAGCAGTTTATGCTGTGGGCGGGAGGCAACAGATACGCAGTATTTT.

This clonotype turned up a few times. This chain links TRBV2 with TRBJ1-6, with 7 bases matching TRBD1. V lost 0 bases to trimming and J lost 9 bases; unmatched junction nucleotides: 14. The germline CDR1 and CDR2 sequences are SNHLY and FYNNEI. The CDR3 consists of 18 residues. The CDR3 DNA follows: TGTGCCAGCAGTGAAGCGCTTTTCCGGGCAGGGGGTAGTTCACCCCTCCACTTT. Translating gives CASSEALFRAGGSSPLHF.

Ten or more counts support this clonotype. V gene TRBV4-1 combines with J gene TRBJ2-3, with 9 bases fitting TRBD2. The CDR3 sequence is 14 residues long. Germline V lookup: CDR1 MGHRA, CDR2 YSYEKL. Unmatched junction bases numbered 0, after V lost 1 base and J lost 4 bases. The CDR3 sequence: CASSQGTSADTQYF. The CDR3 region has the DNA TGCGCCAGCAGCCAAGGGACTAGCGCAGATACGCAGTATTTT.